Each of the 29 T cell receptor beta chains below was sequenced from the same sample in a study of pediatric ulcerative colitis. TCRdb's copy holds only in-frame clones and misses some; the assay was immunoSEQ multiplex PCR. Among some 35,000 clones, about 81% were seen once, and the ten largest hold 0.8% to 1.1%. Rectal tissue came from one to two pinch biopsies taken at colonoscopy. The sequenced sample consisted of gut tissue. The source of these receptors is a boy aged 5-17 years with mild ulcerative colitis.

The V gene is TRBV7-9, the J gene TRBJ1-2; possible D gene TRBD1, 5 bases. CDR3 length: 14 amino acids. Germline V gene sequence: CDR1 SEHNR, CDR2 FQNEAQ (reference sequence). V lost 2 bases to trimming and J lost 4 bases, with 11 bases between them. This CDR3 is CASSLLRGSYGYTF. CDR3 sequence (DNA): TGTGCCAGCAGCTTACTGAGGGGCAGCTATGGCTACACCTTC.

The gene calls are TRBV4-1 and TRBJ1-1, with D possibly TRBD1 on 6 matching bases. The ends were cut back, 4 bases at V and 6 bases at J, with 9 bases in the middle. Looked up from germline, CDR1 is MGHRA and CDR2 is YSYEKL. CDR3 length: 12 residues. CDR3 protein: CASSPPGAEAFF. The CDR3 DNA follows: TGCGCCAGCAGCCCCCCAGGGGCTGAAGCTTTCTTT.

This clone was recorded once. The gene calls are TRBV19 and TRBJ1-2; D possibly corresponds to TRBD1 (5 bases). Germline V gene data show CDR1 as LNHDA and CDR2 as SQIVND (reference sequence). The CDR3 has 14 amino acids. Trimming removed 2 bases from V and 1 base from J, with 8 bases in between. Here the CDR3 DNA reads TGTGCCAGTAGTATACAGGGTGGTAACTATGGCTACACCTTC. Translating it yields CASSIQGGNYGYTF.

V usage is TRBV6-1 and J usage is TRBJ1-1; perhaps TRBD1 as D (5 bases). Deletions cut 7 bases from V and 1 base from J, with 10 bases between. Germline V gene sequence: CDR1 MNHNS, CDR2 SASEGT. The CDR3 is 13 amino acids. The CDR3 sequence is CASKFTGNTEAFF. DNA for the CDR3: TGTGCCAGCAAGTTTACAGGGAACACTGAAGCTTTCTTT.

This clone came up a few times. The chain combines TRBV2 with TRBJ1-4; TRBD1 agrees at 9 bases. The CDR3 runs 15 residues. J lost 8 bases, V lost 6 bases, and 10 bases had no gene match. Germline CDR1 is SNHLY and CDR2 is FYNNEI. The CDR3 bases are TGTGCCAGCAGCTCATCCGGGACAGGGAGGGAAAAACTGTTTTTT. It translates to CASSSSGTGREKLFF.

This clone has a single count. The rearrangement uses TRBV19 and TRBJ1-4, with 7 bases that match TRBD1. There are 17 residues in the CDR3. J was trimmed by 7 bases and V by 4 bases; bases with no gene match: 15. Germline assignment: CDR1 LNHDA and CDR2 SQIVND (reference sequence). CDR3 protein: CASSKRPYRGGGEKLFF. DNA of the CDR3: TGTGCCAGTAGTAAGCGACCGTACAGGGGAGGTGGTGAAAAACTGTTTTTT.

This rearrangement joins TRBV5-1 to TRBJ1-6; 7 bases are a match to TRBD1. With V trimmed by 4 bases and J by 10 bases, 8 bases remained unmatched. The germline V gene encodes CDR1 SGHRS and CDR2 YFSETQ. The CDR3 is made up of 14 amino acids. CDR3 residues: CASSLGQVESPLHF. CDR3 bases: TGCGCCAGCAGCCTCGGACAGGTGGAATCACCCCTCCACTTT.

V gene TRBV6-5 combines with J gene TRBJ1-4; D ambiguous. Trimming left V 0 bases short and J 2 bases short, with 7 bases between. Germline CDR1 is MNHEY and CDR2 is SVGAGI. The CDR3 length is 15 residues. The CDR3 DNA is TGTGCCAGCAGTTACTCTGGGGAGACTAATGAAAAACTGTTTTTT. Translating it yields CASSYSGETNEKLFF.

This clone was seen a handful of times. This chain joins TRBV5-1 and TRBJ1-2; D is unresolved. CDR1 is SGHRS, CDR2 YFSETQ, per germline. The CDR3 spans 13 residues. Trimming pared 1 base from V and 7 bases from J, leaving 11 bases between. The CDR3 DNA is TGCGCCAGCAGCTTGTCGACCCTGGGTGGCTACACCTTC. Its translation: CASSLSTLGGYTF.

The chain employs TRBV7-3 and TRBJ2-7, with 7 positions matching TRBD1. The germline gives CDR1 SGHTA, CDR2 FQGTGA. V was pared by 0 bases and J by 3 bases, with 5 bases of the junction left unmatched. This CDR3 is built from 15 residues. The CDR3 DNA follows: TGTGCCAGCAGCTTAACGCCCGACAGGGTCTACGAGCAGTACTTC. Protein: CASSLTPDRVYEQYF.

This chain uses TRBV9 with TRBJ1-2; D is ambiguous. The germline V gene has CDR1 SGDLS and CDR2 YYNGEE. The CDR3 contains 12 residues. V gave up 4 bases and J gave up 3 bases, with 7 bases separating them. CDR3 nucleotides: TGTGCCAGCAGCTCAGGAGACTATGGCTACACCTTC. It translates to CASSSGDYGYTF. Together with reference TRBV9 and TRBJ1-2, the CDR3 gives the full variable domain: DSGVTQTPKHLITATGQRVTLRCSPRSGDLSVYWYQQSLDQGLQFLIQYYNGEERAKGNILERFSAQQFPDLHSELNLSSLELGDSALYFCASSSGDYGYTFGSGTRLTVV.

As DNA, the CDR3 is TGTGCCAGCAGCTTGGGTGGGTTGGAGACAGATACGCAGTATTTT. Translation gives CASSLGGLETDTQYF. The V and J genes are TRBV5-8 and TRBJ2-3; D unclear. V was trimmed by 0 bases and J by 3 bases, leaving 11 bases between them. Germline CDR1 SGHTS, CDR2 YDEGEE. This CDR3 has 15 amino acids.

This sequence joins TRBV19 and TRBJ2-1; tentative D call: TRBD2 (7 bases). Germline CDR1 is LNHDA and CDR2 is SQIVND (reference sequence). The CDR3 is 14 amino acids. The V end lost 6 bases, the J end lost 1 base, and 10 bases lay between the germline ends. CDR3 loop: CASRGGESYNEQFF. CDR3 DNA: TGTGCCAGTAGAGGGGGGGAGTCCTACAATGAGCAGTTCTTC.

This sequence joins TRBV9 and TRBJ2-1; D call uncertain. Germline loops: CDR1 SGDLS, CDR2 YYNGEE. There are 15 residues in the CDR3. Trimming cost V 4 bases and J 0 bases, with 11 bases left between them. CDR3 loop: CASSSSLSSYNEQFF. The CDR3, as DNA: TGTGCCAGCAGCTCCTCCCTTAGCTCCTACAATGAGCAGTTCTTC.

The chain couples TRBV5-6 to TRBJ2-2, with TRBD1 matching 7 bases. This CDR3 is 17 amino acids long. The germline V gene has CDR1 SGHDT and CDR2 YYEEEE. The V segment lost 4 bases and the J segment 3 bases; nucleotides outside the gene matches: 12. The CDR3 bases are TGTGCCAGCAGCGAGGCAAGGGGGACAGTTTACACCGGGGAGCTGTTTTTT. This translates into CASSEARGTVYTGELFF.

The chain carries TRBV6-1 and TRBJ1-2; D unclear. CDR1 and CDR2 (germline): MNHNS, SASEGT. Trimming stripped 2 bases from V and 2 bases from J, with 18 bases between. The CDR3 sequence is 17 residues long. CDR3 coding DNA: TGTGCCAGCAGTGAATCTGCCTTTAGGACGGGCAACTATGGCTACACCTTC. Protein: CASSESAFRTGNYGYTF.

This chain uses TRBV5-1 with TRBJ2-7; D possibly corresponds to TRBD1 (5 bases). From germline, CDR1 is SGHRS and CDR2 YFSETQ. This CDR3 comprises 14 residues. Trimming stripped 0 bases from V and 3 bases from J, with 10 bases between. The CDR3 protein is CASSLALTDYEQYF. The DNA of the CDR3 is TGCGCCAGCAGCTTGGCTTTGACAGACTACGAGCAGTACTTC.

The chain joins TRBV4-1 to TRBJ1-2, with D possibly matching TRBD1 (6 bases). Germline values: CDR1 MGHRA, CDR2 YSYEKL. Deletions cut 8 bases from V and 7 bases from J, with 20 bases between. The CDR3 is made up of 14 amino acids. The CDR3, as DNA: TGCGCCAGCCGTCAAAAATACAGGGAGCGTGGCTACACCTTC. This codes for CASRQKYRERGYTF.

CDR3 residues: CASSPHGYTF. The DNA of the CDR3 is TGTGCCAGCAGCCCACATGGCTACACCTTC. V gene TRBV7-9 combines with J gene TRBJ1-2; no definite D call. Germline CDR1 SEHNR, CDR2 FQNEAQ (reference sequence). CDR3 length: 10 residues. V was clipped by 5 bases and J by 6 bases, with 4 bases between them.

The CDR3 DNA sequence: TGTGCCAGCAGCTTGACTAGCGGGGACACAGATACGCAGTATTTT. Translation gives CASSLTSGDTDTQYF. The rearrangement links TRBV11-1 to TRBJ2-3; 11 bases agree with TRBD2. Germline values: CDR1 SGHAT, CDR2 FQDESV (reference sequence). The V gene end was trimmed by 3 bases and the J gene end by 2 bases; junction bases not matched to a gene: 1. The CDR3 totals 15 residues.

The rearrangement uses TRBV11-2 and TRBJ1-1; D gene unclear. Per germline, CDR1 SGHAT and CDR2 FQNNGV. The CDR3 is 14 amino acids. The V and J ends lost 1 base and 4 bases respectively, with 10 bases between them. Written as DNA, the CDR3 is TGTGCCAGCAGCTTAGTCCCCCGGTTCACTGAAGCTTTCTTT. Encoded protein: CASSLVPRFTEAFF.

This clone was found a few times. The genes are TRBV2 and TRBJ1-6; D is unclear. Trimming shortened V by 4 bases and J by 13 bases, and 8 bases separated the two germline ends. The length of the CDR3 is 11 residues. Germline CDR1 is SNHLY and CDR2 is FYNNEI. The DNA for the CDR3 is TGTGCCAGCAGTGGTCCGGGGCCCCTCCACTTT. Its protein is CASSGPGPLHF.

This chain connects TRBV6-1 to TRBJ1-5; D possibly corresponds to TRBD1 (5 bases). The length of the CDR3 is 14 residues. Germline CDR1 and CDR2: MNHNS and SASEGT. V lost 3 bases to trimming and J lost 7 bases, with 13 bases between them. This chain's CDR3 is CASSETPGLQPQHF. CDR3 in DNA: TGTGCCAGCAGTGAGACTCCAGGGCTACAGCCCCAGCATTTT.

The rearrangement links TRBV29-1 to TRBJ1-1; D is undetermined. The CDR3 runs to 11 residues. Germline lookup yields CDR1 SQVTM and CDR2 ANQGSEA. Trimming took 6 bases from V and 8 from J, leaving 13 bases between them. CDR3 in amino acids: CSVSPPGEAFF. In DNA, the CDR3 is TGCAGCGTCTCTCCCCCCGGCGAAGCTTTCTTT.

This clone was observed a few times. V usage is TRBV19 and J usage is TRBJ1-1; TRBD1 is a possible D gene (5 bases). CDR1 and CDR2 from the germline V gene are LNHDA and SQIVND (reference sequence). V lost 8 bases and J lost 3, with 13 bases in between. This CDR3 is 13 amino acids long. The DNA of the CDR3 is TGTGCCAGTGGGACGATCTGGGACACTGAAGCTTTCTTT. Amino acids: CASGTIWDTEAFF.

The chain carries TRBV2 and TRBJ1-1, with D hard to call. Trimming pared 3 bases from V and 4 bases from J, leaving 12 bases between. CDR1 is SNHLY, CDR2 FYNNEI, per germline. This CDR3 is built from 14 residues. This CDR3 reads CASSDVGSGTEAFF. The CDR3 nucleotides read TGTGCCAGCAGTGATGTAGGGTCGGGCACTGAAGCTTTCTTT.

This sequence joins TRBV6-5 and TRBJ2-2, with D possibly being TRBD2 (6 bases). The CDR3 totals 13 residues. CDR1 and CDR2 (germline): MNHEY, SVGAGI. Trimming removed 6 bases from V and 5 bases from J, with 10 bases in between. CDR3 DNA: TGTGCCAGCAGCACGGGGAGGACCGGGGAGCTGTTTTTT. Amino acid sequence: CASSTGRTGELFF.

V gene TRBV27 combines with J gene TRBJ1-2, with TRBD1 matching 10 bases. The junction had 8 bases not matched to a gene; V was cut back by 5 bases and J by 11 bases. The CDR3 runs 13 residues. Looked up from germline, CDR1 is MNHEY and CDR2 is SMNVEV (reference sequence). In DNA form, the CDR3 reads TGTGCCAGCAGTCCGGGACAGGGGACTCGTTACACCTTC. Translating it yields CASSPGQGTRYTF.

The chain combines TRBV11-3 with TRBJ1-2; D gene uncertain. The CDR3 totals 15 residues. Deletions cut 1 base from V and 0 bases from J, with 9 bases between. Germline V gene data show CDR1 as SGHNT and CDR2 as YENEEA. CDR3 sequence (DNA): TGTGCCAGCAGCTTAGCCGGGTATTCTAACTATGGCTACACCTTC. Protein sequence: CASSLAGYSNYGYTF.